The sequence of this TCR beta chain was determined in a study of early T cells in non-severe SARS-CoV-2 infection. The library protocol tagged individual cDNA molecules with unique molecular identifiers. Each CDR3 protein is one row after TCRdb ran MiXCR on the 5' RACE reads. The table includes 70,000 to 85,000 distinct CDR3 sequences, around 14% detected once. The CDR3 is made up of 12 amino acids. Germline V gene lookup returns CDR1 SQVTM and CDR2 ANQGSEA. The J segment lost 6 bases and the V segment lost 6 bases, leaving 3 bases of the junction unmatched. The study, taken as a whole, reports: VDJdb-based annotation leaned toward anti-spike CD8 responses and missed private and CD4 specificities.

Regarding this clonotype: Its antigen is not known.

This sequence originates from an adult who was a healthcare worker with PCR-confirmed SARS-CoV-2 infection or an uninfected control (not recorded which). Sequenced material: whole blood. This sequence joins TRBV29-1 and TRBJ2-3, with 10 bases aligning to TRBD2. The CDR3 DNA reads TGCAGCGTATGGACTAGCGGCGATACGCAGTATTTT. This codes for CSVWTSGDTQYF.